This passage covers 12 T cell receptor beta chains from one sample sequenced in a study of beta chain features in type 1 diabetes. Every bit of the isolated RNA underwent reverse transcription, so sequencing read expressed TCRB transcripts. The repertoire was sequenced with immunoSEQ multiplex PCR; TCRdb's copy has only in-frame clones and lacks some. The sample consists of fewer than 15,000 clones, about half of them appearing once. Sequencing used stem cell memory CD4+ T cells from blood. These receptors were taken from a man aged 18 to 30 in good health.

The chain is built from TRBV4-1 and TRBJ2-3, with D maybe TRBD1 (6 bases). This CDR3 spans 17 amino acids. V was shortened by 3 bases and J by 2 bases, with 18 bases between the two germline ends. The germline V gene has CDR1 MGHRA and CDR2 YSYEKL. The CDR3 DNA is TGCGCCAGCAGCCATTCGACCGAGACAGGATACACAGATACGCAGTATTTT. It specifies CASSHSTETGYTDTQYF.

This clone was detected only a few times. The gene calls are TRBV7-2 and TRBJ2-7, with 8 bases aligning to TRBD1. CDR1 and CDR2 (germline): SGHTA, FQGNSA. Trimming cost V 5 bases and J 3 bases; bases outside gene matches: 6. The CDR3 has 14 residues. The CDR3: CASSRDRPGYEQYF. CDR3 coding DNA: TGTGCCAGCAGCCGGGACAGGCCAGGCTACGAGCAGTACTTC.

The V gene is TRBV4-2, the J gene TRBJ2-3, with 8 bases that match TRBD2. The junction had 8 bases not matched to a gene; V was cut back by 1 base and J by 2 bases. This CDR3 is built from 17 residues. CDR1 LGHNA and CDR2 YNFKEQ come from the germline V gene. The CDR3 reads CASSQVNSGELTDTQYF. Written as DNA, the CDR3 is TGTGCCAGCAGCCAAGTGAATAGCGGGGAGCTCACAGATACGCAGTATTTT.

V usage is TRBV11-2 and J usage is TRBJ2-7, with D possibly being TRBD2 (5 bases). The CDR3 runs to 14 residues. V was pared by 0 bases and J by 6 bases, with 12 bases between. Germline assignment: CDR1 SGHAT and CDR2 FQNNGV. The CDR3 here is CASSLEPGWGEQYF. CDR3 bases: TGTGCCAGCAGCTTAGAACCGGGATGGGGCGAGCAGTACTTC.

The chain carries TRBV7-9 and TRBJ2-1; 8 positions match TRBD1. The germline V gene encodes CDR1 SEHNR and CDR2 FQNEAQ (reference sequence). The junction had 2 bases not matched to a gene; V was cut back by 4 bases and J by 0 bases. CDR3 length: 15 residues. CDR3 in amino acids: CASSSQGVSYNEQFF. The DNA of the CDR3 is TGTGCCAGCAGCTCACAGGGGGTCTCCTACAATGAGCAGTTCTTC.

This clone was observed a few times. The CDR3 bases are TGTGCCAGCAGCGATCGGTTAGCCAAAAACATTCAGTACTTC. Residues: CASSDRLAKNIQYF. The V and J genes are TRBV21-1 and TRBJ2-4; whether TRBD2, the table's D call, matches the DNA was not checked. TRBV21-1 is designated a pseudogene. The CDR3 spans 14 residues.

This clone appeared a single time. The chain is built from TRBV18 and TRBJ1-5; D might be TRBD1 (6 bases). The length of the CDR3 is 16 residues. The germline V and J ends were trimmed by 0 bases and 6 bases, with 15 bases remaining between them. Per germline, CDR1 KGHSH and CDR2 LQKENI. In DNA form, the CDR3 reads TGTGCCAGCTCACCACCACAAAACAGGGCCGGTCAGCCCCAGCATTTT. This translates into CASSPPQNRAGQPQHF. Based on the CDR3 plus reference TRBV18 and TRBJ1-5, the full variable domain is NAGVMQNPRHLVRRRGQEARLRCSPMKGHSHVYWYRQLPEEGLKFMVYLQKENIIDESGMPKERFSAEFPKEGPSILRIQQVVRGDSAAYFCASSPPQNRAGQPQHFGDGTRLSIL.

The chain links TRBV7-2 to TRBJ2-7, with 9 positions matching TRBD1. V was clipped by 3 bases and J by 2 bases; unmatched bases: 5. Germline V gives CDR1 SGHTA, CDR2 FQGNSA. The CDR3 extends over 15 amino acids. This CDR3 is CTSSLGQGDAYEQYF. The CDR3 coding sequence is TGTACCAGCAGCTTGGGACAGGGCGACGCCTACGAGCAGTACTTC.

J is TRBJ2-7 and V is TRBV5-1; 8 nucleotides match TRBD1. Germline V gene lookup returns CDR1 SGHRS and CDR2 YFSETQ. The CDR3 has 13 residues. The V segment lost 4 bases and the J segment 4 bases; nucleotides outside the gene matches: 4. CDR3 sequence (DNA): TGCGCCAGCAGCCCCAGGGGGCAATACGAGCAGTACTTC. Its translation: CASSPRGQYEQYF.

This clone was recorded once. The rearrangement joins TRBV5-1 to TRBJ2-1, with D tentatively TRBD1 (5 bases). CDR1 and CDR2 from the germline V gene are SGHRS and YFSETQ. The CDR3 is made up of 13 amino acids. V gave up 5 bases and J gave up 6 bases, with 12 bases separating them. This CDR3 is CASSSDNANEQFF. CDR3 DNA sequence: TGCGCCAGCAGTTCGGACAACGCCAATGAGCAGTTCTTC.

The J gene is TRBJ2-1, the V gene TRBV19, with D perhaps TRBD1 (6 bases). The CDR3 loop spans 14 amino acids. The germline CDR1 and CDR2 sequences are LNHDA and SQIVND (reference sequence). V shed 1 base and J shed 10 bases, with 14 bases lying between them. The CDR3 coding sequence is TGTGCCAGTAGTATAGGTGGGATGGACAGAGAGCAGTTCTTC. This sequence encodes CASSIGGMDREQFF. The full variable domain, rest sourced from reference TRBV19 and TRBJ2-1, is DGGITQSPKYLFRKEGQNVTLSCEQNLNHDAMYWYRQDPGQGLRLIYYSQIVNDFQKGDIAEGYSVSREKKESFPLTVTSAQKNPTAFYLCASSIGGMDREQFFGPGTRLTVL.

CDR3 bases: TGTGCCAGCAGATCCGGGACGGGGGGGGAGCAGTACTTC. Its translation is CASRSGTGGEQYF. The chain is built from TRBV2 and TRBJ2-7; 8 bases fit TRBD2. V lost 6 bases and J lost 7; bases outside the gene matches: 8. This CDR3 comprises 13 residues. CDR1 and CDR2 (germline): SNHLY, FYNNEI.